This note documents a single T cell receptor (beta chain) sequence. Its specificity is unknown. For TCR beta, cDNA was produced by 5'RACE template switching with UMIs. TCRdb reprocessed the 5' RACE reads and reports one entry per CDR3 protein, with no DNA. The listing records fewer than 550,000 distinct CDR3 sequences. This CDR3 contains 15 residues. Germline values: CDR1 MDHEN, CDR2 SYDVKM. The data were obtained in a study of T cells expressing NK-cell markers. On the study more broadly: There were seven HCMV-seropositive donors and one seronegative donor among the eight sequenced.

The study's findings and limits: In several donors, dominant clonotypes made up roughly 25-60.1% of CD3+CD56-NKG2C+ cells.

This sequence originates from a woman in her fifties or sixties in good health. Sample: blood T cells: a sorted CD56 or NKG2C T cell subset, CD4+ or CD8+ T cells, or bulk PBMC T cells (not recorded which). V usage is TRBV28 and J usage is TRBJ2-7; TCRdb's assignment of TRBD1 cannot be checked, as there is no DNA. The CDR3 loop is CASSFPRQGSYEQYF. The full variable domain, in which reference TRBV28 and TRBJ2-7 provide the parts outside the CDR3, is DVKVTQSSRYLVKRTGEKVFLECVQDMDHENMFWYRQDPGLGLRLIYFSYDVKMKEKGDIPEGYSVSREKKERFSLILESASTNQTSMYLCASSFPRQGSYEQYFGPGTRLTVT.